These 23 T cell receptor beta chains came from one sample sequenced in a study of response to subunit inactivated influenza vaccine. TCRdb reprocessed the RT-PCR reads with MiXCR, giving one entry per CDR3 protein. This sample yields hundreds of thousands of distinct CDR3 sequences, of which 14% are seen a single time; 7.6% belongs to the top ten. The starting material was PBMCs from blood, obtained 14 to 15 days before vaccination. The receptors here all came from a man in his fifties or sixties who received an inactivated influenza vaccine.

This chain joins TRBV2 and TRBJ1-4; 7 bases line up with TRBD1. Germline V gene sequence: CDR1 SNHLY, CDR2 FYNNEI. V lost 6 bases to trimming and J lost 8 bases; unmatched junction nucleotides: 6. The CDR3 extends over 13 amino acids. CDR3 amino acids: CASRRQGLEKLFF. The CDR3 nucleotides are TGTGCCAGCAGACGACAGGGTCTCGAAAAACTGTTTTTT.

This clonotype was picked up many times. This chain links TRBV28 with TRBJ2-7, with D unresolved. The CDR3 is made up of 12 amino acids. CDR1 and CDR2 from the germline V gene are MDHEN and SYDVKM. Trimming removed 6 bases from V and 2 bases from J, with 8 bases in between. The CDR3, as DNA: TGTGCCAGCAGCCGGTGGGCCTACGAGCAGTACTTC. It encodes CASSRWAYEQYF.

The V gene is TRBV4-3, the J gene TRBJ2-7; TRBD2 aligns across 12 bases. The CDR3 spans 15 residues. Germline V gene data show CDR1 as LGHNA and CDR2 as YSLEER. The V segment lost 4 bases and the J segment 4 bases; nucleotides outside the gene matches: 5. The CDR3 coding sequence is TGCGCCAGCAGCCCAGAACTAGCGGGAGGTTACGAGCAGTACTTC. The encoded protein is CASSPELAGGYEQYF.

This clonotype was seen a handful of times. This rearrangement joins TRBV12-3 or TRBV12-4 to TRBJ1-2; 9 bases fit TRBD1. This CDR3 is 14 amino acids long. V lost 5 bases to trimming and J lost 5 bases; unmatched junction nucleotides: 6. CDR3 amino acids: CASSRTGAEYGYTF. The CDR3 DNA follows: TGTGCCAGCAGTCGGACAGGGGCAGAGTATGGCTACACCTTC.

This clonotype was detected many times. The chain is built from TRBV2 and TRBJ2-7; 7 bases map to TRBD2. The V gene's germline CDR1 is SNHLY and CDR2 FYNNEI. The CDR3 runs to 13 residues. The V segment lost 6 bases and the J segment 2 bases; nucleotides outside the gene matches: 4. The DNA for the CDR3 is TGTGCCAGCAGCCGGGACTACACCTACGAGCAGTACTTC. This gives the protein CASSRDYTYEQYF.

V usage is TRBV6-1 and J usage is TRBJ2-3; 11 positions match TRBD1. CDR3 length: 15 residues. V trimming: 5 bases; J trimming: 5 bases; junction bases outside the gene matches: 6. Germline V gives CDR1 MNHNS, CDR2 SASEGT. The CDR3 reads CASSHGQGARDTQYF. The CDR3 nucleotides are TGTGCCAGCAGTCATGGACAGGGGGCGCGAGATACGCAGTATTTT.

Comment on this clonotype: The junction departs from the called germline gene at one end, perhaps through a read error. V gene TRBV3-1 combines with J gene TRBJ2-1, with D maybe TRBD2 (7 bases). Germline loops: CDR1 LGHDT, CDR2 YNNKEL (reference sequence). The CDR3 is 14 residues long. CDR3 loop: CASSEEGGFNEQFF. CDR3 DNA: TGTGCCAGCAGCGAAGAGGGGGGGTTCAATGAGCAGTTCTTC.

The genes are TRBV7-2 and TRBJ2-2; TRBD2 agrees at 9 bases. The CDR3 contains 15 residues. Germline trimming cut 0 bases from V and 5 bases from J; bases unmatched to any gene: 1. Germline CDR1 and CDR2: SGHTA and FQGNSA. The CDR3 protein is CASSLATSGTGELFF. Written as DNA, the CDR3 is TGTGCCAGCAGCTTAGCAACTAGCGGGACCGGGGAGCTGTTTTTT.

This clonotype was detected only a few times. The DNA of the CDR3 is TGTGCCAGCAGCTTAGCCCTTGTACGGGAGCTGTTTTTT. Protein: CASSLALVRELFF. The V call is TRBV7-2, the J call TRBJ2-2; D unclear. CDR3 length equals 13 residues. V was shortened by 0 bases and J by 9 bases, with 8 bases between the two germline ends. Germline values: CDR1 SGHTA, CDR2 FQGNSA.

There are a few counts of this clonotype. The gene calls are TRBV7-9 and TRBJ1-2, with D possibly matching TRBD1 (6 bases). The CDR3 extends over 16 amino acids. Germline CDR1 and CDR2: SEHNR and FQNEAQ (reference sequence). Trimming pared 0 bases from V and 4 bases from J, leaving 15 bases between. The CDR3 sequence: CASSLALGGAGYGYTF. The CDR3 DNA follows: TGTGCCAGCAGCTTAGCGCTGGGGGGCGCCGGCTATGGCTACACCTTC.

This clonotype has at least ten counts. The chain uses TRBV28 and TRBJ2-2; possibly TRBD2 for D (6 bases). Germline values: CDR1 MDHEN, CDR2 SYDVKM. This CDR3 has 15 amino acids. Trimming stripped 6 bases from V and 3 bases from J, with 14 bases between. Here the CDR3 DNA reads TGTGCCAGCAGGCCCTGGACTACCTACACCGGGGAGCTGTTTTTT. Protein sequence: CASRPWTTYTGELFF.

This clonotype was counted ten times or more. The chain employs TRBV10-3 and TRBJ2-2; 8 nucleotides line up with TRBD1. This CDR3 is 15 amino acids long. After removal of 5 bases from V and 6 bases from J, the junction contained 8 bases not matched to a gene. Per the germline V gene, CDR1 is ENHRY and CDR2 is SYGVKD. CDR3 DNA sequence: TGTGCCATCAGTCAACAGGGGGAAGATTCCGGGGAGCTGTTTTTT. Its protein is CAISQQGEDSGELFF.

This clonotype appeared many times. This chain joins TRBV20-1 and TRBJ2-3; 7 nucleotides agree with TRBD2. This CDR3 comprises 13 residues. Trimming took 6 bases from V and 1 from J; bases not matched to a gene: 4. In germline, CDR1 is DFQATT, CDR2 SNEGSKA (reference sequence). The CDR3 protein is CSAPTSGTDTQYF. For the CDR3, the DNA is TGCAGTGCGCCTACTAGCGGCACAGATACGCAGTATTTT.

This clonotype was observed a few times. The J gene is TRBJ1-2, the V gene TRBV28; unclear D gene. Germline V gene data show CDR1 as MDHEN and CDR2 as SYDVKM. V was cut by 3 bases and J by 3 bases, with 14 bases left in between. This CDR3 spans 15 amino acids. The CDR3 protein is CASSFYSRVDYGYTF. In nucleotides, the CDR3 is TGTGCCAGCAGTTTTTATTCCCGGGTAGACTATGGCTACACCTTC.

This clonotype was counted between two and nine times. The gene calls are TRBV2 and TRBJ1-5, with 7 positions matching TRBD1. Germline V CDR1 and CDR2: SNHLY, FYNNEI. This CDR3 is built from 13 residues. The junction had 1 base not matched to a gene; V was cut back by 4 bases and J by 4 bases. CDR3 sequence (DNA): TGTGCCAGCAGTGGCAGGGGGAATCAGCCCCAGCATTTT. Encoded protein: CASSGRGNQPQHF.

V is TRBV3-1 and J is TRBJ2-1; no reliable D call. Trimming stripped 1 base from V and 7 bases from J, with 5 bases between. The germline CDR1 and CDR2 sequences are LGHDT and YNNKEL (reference sequence). The CDR3 covers 12 residues. The CDR3 bases are TGTGCCAGCAGCCAAGTCGAGAATGAGCAGTTCTTC. Amino acid sequence: CASSQVENEQFF.

This clonotype showed up just a few times. CDR3 in amino acids: CSAGWRPYQETQYF. CDR3 nucleotides: TGCAGTGCGGGGTGGCGGCCCTACCAAGAGACCCAGTACTTC. The chain links TRBV20-1 to TRBJ2-5; D gene ambiguous. Germline V gene sequence: CDR1 DFQATT, CDR2 SNEGSKA (reference sequence). V was cut by 6 bases and J by 0 bases, with 14 bases left in between. The CDR3 covers 14 residues.

This sequence joins TRBV19 and TRBJ2-1; possibly TRBD1 or TRBD2 for D (5 bases each). The CDR3 loop spans 17 amino acids. V was shortened by 1 base and J by 0 bases, with 13 bases between the two germline ends. CDR1 is LNHDA, CDR2 SQIVND, per germline (reference sequence). The CDR3 is CASSIVGGGASYNEQFF. The CDR3 coding sequence is TGTGCCAGTAGTATAGTTGGGGGTGGGGCCTCCTACAATGAGCAGTTCTTC.

The chain combines TRBV14 with TRBJ2-3, with D tentatively TRBD1 (5 bases). V shed 3 bases and J shed 2 bases, with 12 bases lying between them. The CDR3 has 15 residues. Germline V gene lookup returns CDR1 SGHDN and CDR2 FVKESK. Here the CDR3 DNA reads TGTGCCAGCAGCCATGACAGAATTCCCACAGATACGCAGTATTTT. The encoded protein is CASSHDRIPTDTQYF.

This clonotype was observed a few times. The V call is TRBV4-3, the J call TRBJ2-1; 8 positions match TRBD1. The CDR3 loop spans 16 amino acids. Per the germline V gene, CDR1 is LGHNA and CDR2 is YSLEER. V lost 0 bases to trimming and J lost 1 base; unmatched junction nucleotides: 2. CDR3 DNA: TGCGCCAGCAGCCAAGATCAGGGGGCATCCTACAATGAGCAGTTCTTC. This translates into CASSQDQGASYNEQFF.

This clonotype was counted many times. The chain joins TRBV4-3 to TRBJ2-7; maybe TRBD1 (6 bases). The CDR3 consists of 13 residues. Trimming removed 0 bases from V and 6 bases from J, with 9 bases in between. Germline loops: CDR1 LGHNA, CDR2 YSLEER. The CDR3 nucleotides read TGCGCCAGCAGCCAAGAGTACAGGGCCGAGCAGTACTTC. Translated: CASSQEYRAEQYF.

The rearrangement joins TRBV20-1 to TRBJ1-2, with D perhaps matching TRBD1 (6 bases). The CDR3 runs to 15 residues. Germline lookup yields CDR1 DFQATT and CDR2 SNEGSKA (reference sequence). V lost 6 bases and J lost 3, with 20 bases in between. The CDR3 nucleotides read TGCAGTGCCGGGGAAACAGGGCGGGAGGACTATGGCTACACCTTC. This translates into CSAGETGREDYGYTF.

This clonotype was observed once. This chain joins TRBV28 and TRBJ2-7; 8 bases are a match to TRBD2. CDR3 length equals 14 residues. CDR1 is MDHEN, CDR2 SYDVKM, per germline. Unmatched junction bases numbered 4, after V lost 4 bases and J lost 2 bases. The CDR3 sequence: CASSYLAGAYEQYF. The CDR3 nucleotides read TGTGCCAGCAGTTACCTAGCGGGTGCCTACGAGCAGTACTTC.